The 10 T cell receptor beta chains below were found in one sample sequenced in a study of blood T cells in healthy people across ages (dated by TCRdb to the mid-2010s). The library relied on 5' RACE. A second roughly 7 to 12 cycle PCR used a sample-barcoded 5' primer and a J-beta primer mix. Through fastp at Q25 and MiXCR, TCRdb rebuilt clones from the public reads, retaining in-frame beta chains. All rows with the same CDR3 protein become a single entry with the most common DNA and genes. Recorded for this sample are fewer than 2 million distinct CDR3 sequences; around 40% of them occurred a single time. The ten largest clones add up to 23% of the sample. Sequencing input: blood. Every receptor here comes from a human donor in good health.

This clonotype was detected many times. J is TRBJ2-7 and V is TRBV29-1; either TRBD1 or TRBD2 may supply D (5 bases each). V lost 7 bases, J lost 5 bases, and 18 bases lay in between. The CDR3 loop spans 13 amino acids. Germline V gene data show CDR1 as SQVTM and CDR2 as ANQGSEA. The CDR3 sequence is CSAPRAEGNEQYF. DNA of the CDR3: TGCAGCGCCCCCCGGGCCGAGGGGAACGAGCAGTACTTC.

The rearrangement links TRBV5-1 to TRBJ2-3, with 15 nucleotides matching TRBD2. Germline lookup yields CDR1 SGHRS and CDR2 YFSETQ. Losses at the gene ends were 0 bases for V and 2 bases for J; bases not matched to a gene: 13. The CDR3 is 21 residues long. The CDR3 is CASSLARTSGGATPLTDTQYF. In DNA, the CDR3 is TGCGCCAGCAGCTTGGCTCGGACTAGCGGGGGGGCTACCCCCCTCACAGATACGCAGTATTTT.

In the case of this clonotype: With a much larger clone just one base away, this may be a read error. In DNA, the CDR3 is TGTGCCTGCAGCTTATTCCAACTCTATGGCTACACCTTC. Translating it yields CACSLFQLYGYTF. The V and J genes are TRBV7-2 and TRBJ1-2, with D unclear. CDR1 is SGHTA and CDR2 is FQGNSA in the germline V gene. The CDR3 covers 13 residues.

The chain has TRBV10-3 and TRBJ1-2, with TRBD1 as a possible D gene (5 bases). The CDR3 is 14 residues long. Trimming removed 7 bases from V and 3 bases from J, with 15 bases in between. CDR1 and CDR2 (germline): ENHRY, SYGVKD. Here the CDR3 reads CAITSGMSDYGYTF. CDR3 sequence (DNA): TGTGCCATCACCTCAGGGATGTCGGACTATGGCTACACCTTC.

The V gene is TRBV5-1, the J gene TRBJ1-6; 7 bases align to TRBD1. CDR3 size: 14 residues. Germline CDR1 SGHRS, CDR2 YFSETQ. Germline trimming cut 5 bases from V and 7 bases from J; bases unmatched to any gene: 6. CDR3 nucleotide sequence: TGCGCCAGCAGAGGGGGCGGAAGGAATTCACCCCTCCACTTT. This codes for CASRGGGRNSPLHF.

The V gene is TRBV6-1, the J gene TRBJ2-3; D remains unclear. Germline V lookup: CDR1 MNHNS, CDR2 SASEGT. V lost 6 bases and J 6 bases, leaving 13 bases between the germline ends. This CDR3 region has 13 residues. CDR3: CASRPTTGDTQYF. The DNA for the CDR3 is TGTGCCAGCAGACCCACGACTGGTGATACGCAGTATTTT.

V and J are TRBV7-6 and TRBJ2-7, with D possibly being TRBD2 (7 bases). Per germline, CDR1 SGHVS and CDR2 FNYEAQ. Trimming pared 2 bases from V and 2 bases from J, leaving 16 bases between. The CDR3 length is 16 residues. CDR3 DNA: TGTGCCAGCAGCTTAAATTCAAGGGGGGGGGCCTACGAGCAGTACTTC. Encoded protein: CASSLNSRGGAYEQYF.

The chain combines TRBV28 with TRBJ2-1; 8 nucleotides match TRBD1. The DNA end is more similar to TRBJ2-7, so the J call may be wrong. This CDR3 is built from 15 residues. Germline V lookup: CDR1 MDHEN, CDR2 SYDVKM. The CDR3 DNA reads TGTGCCAGCAGTTTAAGGCGCCAGTGGGACAGGGAGCAGTACTTC. This translates into CASSLRRQWDREQYF.

This clonotype was observed a few times. The rearrangement links TRBV12-3 or TRBV12-4 to TRBJ2-4; 9 bases map to TRBD1. V shed 5 bases and J 5 bases; nucleotides not matched to a gene: 7. The CDR3 sequence is 15 residues long. DNA for the CDR3: TGTGCCAGCAGTCGTCGATGGGACAGGGAAAACATTCAGTACTTC. It is translated as CASSRRWDRENIQYF.

The J gene is TRBJ2-5, the V gene TRBV7-9; either TRBD1 or TRBD2 may fit D (7 bases each). The germline gives CDR1 SEHNR, CDR2 FQNEAQ (reference sequence). V was shortened by 5 bases and J by 5 bases, with 21 bases between the two germline ends. This CDR3 is 16 amino acids long. The CDR3 DNA follows: TGTGCCAGCAGCCCGTCAGGGGGGGGTACGTTGGAGACCCAGTACTTC. It encodes CASSPSGGGTLETQYF.